These T cell receptor beta chains were read from a single sample in a study of Graves' ophthalmopathy and Graves' hyperthyroidism. MiXCR, applied by TCRdb to the multiplex PCR reads, yields one record per CDR3 protein. The repertoire holds 740,000 or so distinct CDR3 sequences, with roughly 40% as singletons. The sequencing input was peripheral blood. These receptors came from an adult man with Graves' ophthalmopathy. Each CDR3 is given with its conserved first and last residue. D genes are given only for firm matches. The size of a clone is reported for some rows only, either as once, few or many, or as a class for expanded clones.

13 TRBJ1-2 many TRBV29-1 . TGCAGCGTTGAACAGGGACTTGAGTATGGCTACACCTTC CSVEQGLEYGYTF
13 TRBJ2-7 . TRBV29-1 TRBD1 TGCGCCAGCAGCTCGGACAGGCCCTACGAGCAGTACTTC CASSSDRPYEQYF
14 TRBJ2-5 . TRBV24-1 TRBD2 TGTGCCACCAGTCCGTCTGCGGGAGGGGAGACCCAGTACTTC CATSPSAGGETQYF
14 TRBJ1-3 few TRBV10-3 . TGTGCCAGCAGTGAAGAACCAGCTGGAAACACCATATATTTT CASSEEPAGNTIYF
15 TRBJ2-6 many TRBV6-1 . TGTGCCAGCAGGGCCCCTGGGGCTGGGGCCAACGTCCTGACTTTC CASRAPGAGANVLTF
19 TRBJ2-7 . TRBV10-2 TRBD1 TGCGCCAGCTTGGGGCCGAGGATGAAAAACAGGGGCGCCTCCTACGAGCAGTACTTC CASLGPRMKNRGASYEQYF
15 TRBJ2-7 . TRBV20-1 . TGCAGTGCTAGTGCAACCTATACCATCTCCTACGAGCAGTACTTC CSASATYTISYEQYF
12 TRBJ2-7 . TRBV7-9 . TGTGCCAGCAGCCGCGATGCGAGGGAGCAGTACTTC CASSRDAREQYF
14 TRBJ2-5 . TRBV2 . TGTGCCAGCGGGAAAACCGGGACACAAGAGACCCAGTACTTC CASGKTGTQETQYF
14 TRBJ1-5 many TRBV24-1 . TGTGCCAGCGGACAGAGTTTGGGGAATCAGCCCCAGCATTTT CASGQSLGNQPQHF
15 TRBJ2-7 . TRBV20-1 TRBD1 TGCAGTGCTCGGGGACAGGGCCCTAGAATCTACGAGCAGTACTTC CSARGQGPRIYEQYF
15 TRBJ2-7 . TRBV25-1 . TGTGCCAGCAGCCCGGATCCGAGGAGTTCCTACGAGCAGTACTTC CASSPDPRSSYEQYF
13 TRBJ1-2 many TRBV2 TRBD1 TGTGCCAGCAGTGGGGGACAGTACTATGGCTACACCTTC CASSGGQYYGYTF
15 TRBJ1-1 many TRBV10-3 TRBD1 TGTGCCAGCAGGACGGGACAGGGGTTAGGAACTGAAGCTTTCTTT CASRTGQGLGTEAFF
14 TRBJ1-4 few TRBV20-1 . TGCAGTGCTACACGGGCGGGCGTTGATGAAAAACTGTTTTTT CSATRAGVDEKLFF
13 TRBJ1-5 few TRBV29-1 . TGCAGCTTTACGGGGGGGGCCAATCAGCCCCAGCATTTT CSFTGGANQPQHF
13 TRBJ2-7 . TRBV11-2 TRBD1 TGTGCCAGTAGTATGACAGGGGGCCACGAGCAGTACTTC CASSMTGGHEQYF
17 TRBJ1-2 few TRBV7-9 . TGTGCCTGGAGTGGTCCGGAGACAGGCACTAAAAGAGTTGGCTACACCTTC CAWSGPETGTKRVGYTF
14 TRBJ1-5 once TRBV24-1 . TGTGCCACCAGTTTAAGGACCGGGGATGGGCCCCAGCATTTT CATSLRTGDGPQHF
14 TRBJ2-5 few TRBV20-1 . TGCAGTGCTAGCGATCTAACACTCCAAGAGACCCAGTACTTC CSASDLTLQETQYF
15 TRBJ1-4 . TRBV29-1 TRBD1 TGCAGCGCTACCGGACAGGGGGTTGTGGGCGAAAAACTGTTTTTT CSATGQGVVGEKLFF
12 TRBJ2-7 few TRBV20-1 . TGCAGTGCTAGGTCACAGGGCTACGAGCAGTACTTC CSARSQGYEQYF
14 TRBJ2-5 once TRBV29-1 TRBD2 TGCAGCGTTGCGTCCGGGGGGTACCAAGAGACCCAGTACTTC CSVASGGYQETQYF
14 TRBJ2-7 . TRBV5-6 . TGTGCCAGCAGCTTCGAAGTCACTTCCTACGAGCAGTACTTC CASSFEVTSYEQYF
13 TRBJ1-4 . TRBV10-2 TRBD1 TGCGCCAGCAGTGAGCAGGGGGACGAAAAACTGTTTTTT CASSEQGDEKLFF
14 TRBJ1-1 many TRBV15 . TGTGCCACCAGCAGAGGAGTTGTAGGAGATAAAGCTTTCTTT CATSRGVVGDKAFF
16 TRBJ1-1 many TRBV25-1 . TGTGCCAGCAGTGCACCCTCCCAGCTGGATAGGGGAGAAGCTTTCTTT CASSAPSQLDRGEAFF
16 TRBJ2-5 . TRBV9 TRBD1 TGTGCCAGCAGCGAGCCGGGACAGGGGGCTTCTGAGACCCAGTACTTC CASSEPGQGASETQYF
16 TRBJ2-2 . TRBV10-1 TRBD2 TGCGCCAGCAGTGAGAGGCGCCTAGAGCGGGGCGGGGAGCTGTTTTTT CASSERRLERGGELFF
14 TRBJ1-2 many TRBV7-9 . TGTGCCAGCAGCTTTGGGGGCAAGATGGATGGCTACACCTTC CASSFGGKMDGYTF
15 TRBJ1-4 . TRBV7-2 . TGTGCCAGCAGTATAGGGGTCGGTGGCGGAGAAAAACTGTTTTTT CASSIGVGGGEKLFF
14 TRBJ2-2 many TRBV2 TRBD1 TGTGCCAGCAGTGCGGCCAGGGGGACCGGGGAGCTGTTTTTT CASSAARGTGELFF
13 TRBJ1-2 . TRBV29-1 . TGCAGCAGTTGGTCCGGCACTAAGGATGGCTACACCTTC CSSWSGTKDGYTF
16 TRBJ1-1 once TRBV7-9 . TGTGCCAGCAGCCCGAGGTACTCTGGGGCCAACACTGAAGCTTTCTTT CASSPRYSGANTEAFF
14 TRBJ2-2 . TRBV6-5 . TGTGCCAGCAGTTACTCCACGTTGCACGGGGAGCTGTTTTTT CASSYSTLHGELFF
15 TRBJ1-1 . TRBV7-9 . TGTGCCAGCAGCCTCCGGGGAGGGGGTTACACTGAAGCTTTCTTT CASSLRGGGYTEAFF
13 TRBJ2-7 many TRBV10-3 . TGTGCCAGCAGTTACTCGATAAGCAACGAGCAGTACTTC CASSYSISNEQYF
10 TRBJ2-7 many TRBV2 . TGTGCCAGCAGTGCCTACGAGCAGTACTTC CASSAYEQYF
16 TRBJ1-5 . TRBV12-3/TRBV12-4 . TGTGCCAGCAGTTTATCCGGGAATCGGGATAATCAGCCCCAGCATTTT CASSLSGNRDNQPQHF
14 TRBJ1-1 many TRBV15 TRBD1 TGTGCCACCAGCAGACTATTCCGGGACAGGGAAGCTTTCTTT CATSRLFRDREAFF
16 TRBJ2-7 . TRBV20-1 . TGCAGTGCTAGAGATAGAGAGGGAGCGCAATCCTACGAGCAGTACTTC CSARDREGAQSYEQYF
13 TRBJ1-1 . TRBV2 . TGTGCCAGCAGTGCAGGGGTGGGGGCTGAAGCTTTCTTT CASSAGVGAEAFF
14 TRBJ1-1 . TRBV2 . TGTGCCAGCAGCCCTGCTCGGGGGAACACTGAAGCTTTCTTT CASSPARGNTEAFF
13 TRBJ1-6 many TRBV20-1 . TGCAGTGCTAGAGAGGAGGTGAGGCCCACCCTCCACTTT CSAREEVRPTLHF
17 TRBJ2-2 few TRBV10-3 TRBD2 TGTGCCATCAGCGAGGGACTAGCGGGAGGATACACCGGGGAGCTGTTTTTT CAISEGLAGGYTGELFF
14 TRBJ1-2 many TRBV9 . TGTGCCAGCAGCGTACCCAGCGGAGTAGGTGGCTACACCTTC CASSVPSGVGGYTF
16 TRBJ1-2 few TRBV28 . TGTGCCAGCAGTGGGACATGGGGAAGCTCTAACTATGGCTACACCTTC CASSGTWGSSNYGYTF
15 TRBJ2-5 . TRBV20-1 . TGCAGTGCTAAGGCGTGGGGGGGCCCTCAAGAGACCCAGTACTTC CSAKAWGGPQETQYF
14 TRBJ2-5 . TRBV10-2 . TGCGCCAGCAGCCCGGGGGAGGCGCCAGAGACCCAGTACTTC CASSPGEAPETQYF